The 6 T cell receptor beta chains reported below all come from one sample, sequenced in a study of cytomegalovirus exposure and HLA in healthy donors. PCR involved 60 Vbeta and 13 Jbeta primers. Profiled with immunoSEQ multiplex PCR; TCRdb holds only in-frame clones, not every one. Of roughly 150,000 clones listed, 70% are singletons. The sample taken for sequencing was PBMCs. The receptors shown here come from a man aged 18 to 30 in good health and CMV-seropositive.

The rearrangement joins TRBV5-6 to TRBJ1-5; tentatively, D is TRBD1 (6 bases). CDR3 size: 16 residues. V lost 2 bases, J lost 1 base, and 13 bases lay in between. Germline V gene sequence: CDR1 SGHDT, CDR2 YYEEEE. CDR3 sequence reads: CASSLQGGLSNQPQHF. Written as DNA, the CDR3 is TGTGCCAGCAGCTTACAGGGTGGCCTGAGCAATCAGCCCCAGCATTTT.

This clone was recorded many times. The chain links TRBV6-4 to TRBJ2-3, with 12 bases matching TRBD2. There are 15 residues in the CDR3. Trimming took 4 bases from V and 2 from J; bases not matched to a gene: 1. Germline V lookup: CDR1 MRHNA, CDR2 SNTAGT. The CDR3 loop is CASSASGGATDTQYF. The CDR3 nucleotides are TGTGCCAGCAGTGCTAGCGGGGGGGCCACAGATACGCAGTATTTT.

The chain employs TRBV28 and TRBJ1-1; the match to TRBD1 covers 9 bases. Germline values: CDR1 MDHEN, CDR2 SYDVKM. The V gene end was trimmed by 4 bases and the J gene end by 8 bases; junction bases not matched to a gene: 14. The CDR3 is 16 residues long. CDR3 sequence reads: CASSSTGGPGEKEAFF. CDR3 nucleotide sequence: TGTGCCAGCAGTTCGACAGGGGGGCCGGGGGAAAAAGAAGCTTTCTTT.

V is TRBV5-1 and J is TRBJ1-5; 8 positions agree with TRBD1. CDR3 length: 14 amino acids. Germline CDR1 SGHRS, CDR2 YFSETQ. Unmatched junction bases numbered 6, after V lost 4 bases and J lost 6 bases. CDR3: CASSPGQGGQPQHF. CDR3 in DNA: TGCGCCAGCAGCCCCGGACAGGGCGGTCAGCCCCAGCATTTT.

This rearrangement joins TRBV5-1 to TRBJ1-1; D is possibly TRBD1 (6 bases). There are 13 residues in the CDR3. CDR1 is SGHRS, CDR2 YFSETQ, per germline. V was shortened by 4 bases and J by 3 bases, with 10 bases between the two germline ends. The CDR3 DNA reads as TGCGCCAGCAGCACCGCAGGGGACACTGAAGCTTTCTTT. Residues: CASSTAGDTEAFF.

The sample holds a few counts of this clone. This chain joins TRBV2 and TRBJ2-1, with TRBD2 matching over 11 bases. With 6 bases clipped from V and 3 bases from J, the junction kept 4 bases outside the gene matches. Germline lookup yields CDR1 SNHLY and CDR2 FYNNEI. CDR3 length: 15 residues. CDR3 sequence reads: CASRLAGVLYNEQFF. The CDR3 region has the DNA TGTGCCAGCAGACTAGCGGGAGTGCTCTACAATGAGCAGTTCTTC.